These 21 T cell receptor beta chains came from one sample sequenced in a study of shared clonotypes between healthy human individuals. Generated by immunoSEQ multiplex PCR, the TCRdb table keeps only in-frame clones and is missing some. The sample includes around 300,000 clones, about nine tenths of them seen just once. Sequencing was performed on memory CD8+ T cells sorted from blood. Subset meaning: CD45RO+ cells pooled with CCR7-negative TemRA cells. These receptors originate from a man aged 18 to 29 in good health.

The gene calls are TRBV7-9 and TRBJ2-7, with a possible D match to TRBD2 (5 bases). Trimming took off 5 bases at V and 2 bases at J, with 10 bases between the two ends. CDR1 and CDR2 (germline): SEHNR, FQNEAQ (reference sequence). The length of the CDR3 is 13 residues. The CDR3 DNA reads TGTGCCAGCAGCGCGAGCGGAGCCTACGAGCAGTACTTC. Amino acids: CASSASGAYEQYF.

The rearrangement uses TRBV19 and TRBJ2-1; the D is unclear. This CDR3 has 14 residues. Germline CDR1 reads LNHDA; CDR2 reads SQIVND (reference sequence). The germline V and J ends were trimmed by 0 bases and 6 bases, with 9 bases remaining between them. The CDR3 protein is CASSIDHSRNEQFF. DNA for the CDR3: TGTGCCAGTAGTATAGATCACTCTCGCAATGAGCAGTTCTTC.

The V and J genes are TRBV28 and TRBJ2-1; D remains ambiguous. Per germline, CDR1 MDHEN and CDR2 SYDVKM. Deletions cut 7 bases from V and 1 base from J, with 11 bases between. CDR3 length: 14 amino acids. The CDR3 is CASTWSVSYNEQFF. The CDR3 DNA reads as TGTGCCAGCACCTGGTCGGTTTCCTACAATGAGCAGTTCTTC.

This chain connects TRBV28 to TRBJ1-6; 7 nucleotides match TRBD1. This CDR3 has 15 amino acids. Unmatched junction bases numbered 11, after V lost 5 bases and J lost 10 bases. CDR1 and CDR2 from the germline V gene are MDHEN and SYDVKM. CDR3 in amino acids: CASSPPLTGLSPLHF. Written as DNA, the CDR3 is TGTGCCAGCAGTCCCCCCTTGACAGGGTTGTCACCCCTCCACTTT.

The genes are TRBV5-4 and TRBJ2-7; TRBD1 matches 8 bases. CDR1 is SGHNT and CDR2 is YYREEE in the germline V gene (reference sequence). V shed 1 base and J 6 bases; nucleotides not matched to a gene: 3. The CDR3 covers 13 residues. CDR3 amino acids: CASSLWTGTEQYF. The CDR3 bases are TGTGCCAGCAGCTTGTGGACAGGGACCGAGCAGTACTTC.

The chain couples TRBV10-3 to TRBJ1-4, with a tentative D call TRBD1 (5 bases). The CDR3 spans 16 residues. V shed 3 bases and J shed 5 bases, with 16 bases lying between them. Per the germline V gene, CDR1 is ENHRY and CDR2 is SYGVKD. In DNA, the CDR3 is TGTGCCATCAGTGATCCGGGTTTGGGGCGGAATGAAAAACTGTTTTTT. Translation: CAISDPGLGRNEKLFF.

This clone was recorded a few times. The CDR3 nucleotides are TGTGCCAGCAGCCTGGGACTAGGTACACACAATGAGCAGTTCTTC. This encodes CASSLGLGTHNEQFF. This chain joins TRBV7-9 and TRBJ2-1; 8 nucleotides align to TRBD2. Germline trimming cut 5 bases from V and 5 bases from J; bases unmatched to any gene: 8. This CDR3 region has 15 residues. Germline CDR1 and CDR2: SEHNR and FQNEAQ (reference sequence).

The chain joins TRBV5-1 to TRBJ1-6, with no clear D. CDR3 length: 17 amino acids. CDR1 and CDR2 (germline): SGHRS, YFSETQ. The V gene lost 0 bases and the J gene lost 0 bases, with 10 bases spanning the gap. CDR3 in amino acids: CASSLGPNSSYNSPLHF. The CDR3 coding sequence is TGCGCCAGCAGCTTGGGACCGAATAGCTCCTATAATTCACCCCTCCACTTT.

The chain couples TRBV27 to TRBJ2-7; the match to TRBD2 covers 15 bases. Trimming cost V 6 bases and J 7 bases; bases outside gene matches: 7. The V gene's germline CDR1 is MNHEY and CDR2 SMNVEV (reference sequence). The CDR3 is made up of 15 amino acids. The CDR3 loop reads CASRTGTSGGNEQYF. For the CDR3, the DNA is TGTGCCAGCAGAACAGGGACTAGCGGGGGGAATGAGCAGTACTTC.

To note about this clone: One end of the junction varies from germline; a read error may be responsible. The chain couples TRBV6-1 to TRBJ2-6; D unclear. The CDR3 is 13 amino acids. The germline V gene encodes CDR1 MNHNS and CDR2 SASEGT. The CDR3 DNA reads TGTGCCAGCAGTGAAGCGTGGTCCTCCCCCGAGTCTTTC. Translating gives CASSEAWSSPESF.

This clone was recorded only once. J is TRBJ1-1 and V is TRBV7-9, with TRBD1 as a possible D gene (5 bases). V lost 7 bases to trimming and J lost 6 bases, with 12 bases between them. Germline CDR1 and CDR2: SEHNR and FQNEAQ (reference sequence). There are 12 residues in the CDR3. CDR3 nucleotides: TGTGCCAGCACCCCCGGGGCGGCTGAAGCTTTCTTT. Protein sequence: CASTPGAAEAFF.

The chain couples TRBV4-1 to TRBJ1-3; D gene ambiguous. Trimming removed 1 base at V and 3 bases at J, with 4 bases between. The CDR3 has 13 amino acids. Germline CDR1 is MGHRA and CDR2 is YSYEKL. This chain's CDR3 is CASSQVGGNTIYF. DNA for the CDR3: TGCGCCAGCAGCCAAGTTGGTGGAAACACCATATATTTT.

In this sample, this clone turned up once. The rearrangement links TRBV7-9 to TRBJ2-7; D is unresolved. V was shortened by 4 bases and J by 7 bases, with 8 bases between the two germline ends. The germline V gene has CDR1 SEHNR and CDR2 FQNEAQ (reference sequence). The CDR3 is 11 amino acids. The DNA of the CDR3 is TGTGCCAGCAGCTCCCTAGGAGAGCAGTACTTC. As protein: CASSSLGEQYF.

This sequence joins TRBV2 and TRBJ2-3; maybe TRBD2 (5 bases). This CDR3 region has 15 residues. Per germline, CDR1 SNHLY and CDR2 FYNNEI. Trimming removed 1 base from V and 1 base from J, with 9 bases in between. CDR3 residues: CASSEGISGTDTQYF. As DNA, the CDR3 is TGTGCCAGCAGTGAAGGGATTAGCGGCACAGATACGCAGTATTTT.

This clone was observed many times. This chain links TRBV11-2 with TRBJ2-1; 12 bases are shared with TRBD2. Germline-derived CDR1 and CDR2 are SGHAT and FQNNGV. The CDR3 loop spans 18 amino acids. V shed 0 bases and J 4 bases; nucleotides not matched to a gene: 7. The CDR3 DNA reads TGTGCCAGCAGCTTAGATTTTGAGCTAGCGGGAGGGTACAATGAGCAGTTCTTC. Amino acids: CASSLDFELAGGYNEQFF.

The chain joins TRBV10-3 to TRBJ1-3, with no clear D. CDR1 and CDR2 (germline): ENHRY, SYGVKD. Trimming cost V 6 bases and J 4 bases, with 22 bases left between them. CDR3 size: 17 residues. CDR3 nucleotide sequence: TGTGCCATCAGCCCACATTATCCGGCCCGGGGAGGAAACACCATATATTTT. Translating it yields CAISPHYPARGGNTIYF.

This clone appeared once. The rearrangement uses TRBV6-1 and TRBJ2-3; 7 positions agree with TRBD1. Germline-derived CDR1 and CDR2 are MNHNS and SASEGT. Unmatched junction bases numbered 6, after V lost 9 bases and J lost 0 bases. The CDR3 extends over 14 amino acids. The chain's CDR3 is CASSDRVSTDTQYF. As DNA, the CDR3 is TGTGCCAGTTCCGACAGGGTTAGCACAGATACGCAGTATTTT.

In its sample, this clone was seen once. This chain joins TRBV27 and TRBJ1-1; D remains ambiguous. This CDR3 spans 12 amino acids. Germline V lookup: CDR1 MNHEY, CDR2 SMNVEV (reference sequence). V lost 5 bases, J lost 0 bases, and 4 bases lay in between. CDR3 sequence: CASSGLNTEAFF. The CDR3 DNA is TGTGCCAGCAGTGGGTTGAACACTGAAGCTTTCTTT.

The chain employs TRBV28 and TRBJ2-7; D may be TRBD2 (6 bases). The V and J ends lost 2 bases and 1 base respectively, with 9 bases between them. The CDR3 consists of 14 residues. Germline CDR1 reads MDHEN; CDR2 reads SYDVKM. The CDR3 DNA follows: TGTGCCAGCAGTTTAAGTCGGGGGTCCTACGAGCAGTACTTC. Its protein product is CASSLSRGSYEQYF.

A single count supports this clone. V usage is TRBV7-9 and J usage is TRBJ2-7, with TRBD1 identical over 10 bases. CDR3 length equals 16 residues. V lost 5 bases to trimming and J lost 3 bases; unmatched junction nucleotides: 10. The germline gives CDR1 SEHNR, CDR2 FQNEAQ (reference sequence). CDR3 in amino acids: CASSQLGGQGIYEQYF. Written as DNA, the CDR3 is TGTGCCAGCAGCCAACTAGGGGGACAGGGGATCTACGAGCAGTACTTC.

This CDR3 reads CASSAEGDTYTDTQYF. The CDR3 DNA follows: TGTGCCAGCAGCGCCGAGGGGGACACGTACACAGATACGCAGTATTTT. The chain carries TRBV7-9 and TRBJ2-3; a weak D match, TRBD1 (6 bases). This CDR3 region has 16 residues. The germline V and J ends were trimmed by 5 bases and 2 bases, with 17 bases remaining between them. The germline V gene encodes CDR1 SEHNR and CDR2 FQNEAQ (reference sequence).